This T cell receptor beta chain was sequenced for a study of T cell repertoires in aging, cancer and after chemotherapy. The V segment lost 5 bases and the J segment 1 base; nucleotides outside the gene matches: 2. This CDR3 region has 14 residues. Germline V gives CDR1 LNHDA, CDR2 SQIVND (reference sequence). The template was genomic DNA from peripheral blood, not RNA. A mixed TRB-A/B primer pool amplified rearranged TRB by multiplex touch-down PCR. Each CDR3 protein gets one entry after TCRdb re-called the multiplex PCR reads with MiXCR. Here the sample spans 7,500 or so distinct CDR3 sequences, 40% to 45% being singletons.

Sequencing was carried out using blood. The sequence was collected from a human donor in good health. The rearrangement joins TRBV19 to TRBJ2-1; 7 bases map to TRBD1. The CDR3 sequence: CASSPDRSYNEQFF. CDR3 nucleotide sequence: TGTGCCAGTAGTCCGGACAGGTCCTACAATGAGCAGTTCTTC.